Below are 26 T cell receptor beta chains sequenced from a single sample in a study of cytomegalovirus exposure and HLA in healthy donors. PCR employed 60 Vbeta and 13 Jbeta primers. Libraries were prepared by immunoSEQ multiplex PCR; TCRdb keeps only in-frame clonotypes and omits some of them. The sample has fewer than 200,000 clones, 60% to 80% seen once. The material sequenced was PBMCs. The receptors were sampled from a woman aged 50 to 60 in good health and CMV-seropositive.

The V and J genes are TRBV28 and TRBJ2-7, with 8 positions matching TRBD2. CDR1 and CDR2 from the germline V gene are MDHEN and SYDVKM. V lost 2 bases and J lost 4; bases outside the gene matches: 10. This CDR3 region has 16 residues. CDR3 sequence (DNA): TGTGCCAGCAGTTTACTTCTTGCGGGGGGAACTTACGAGCAGTACTTC. Translating it yields CASSLLLAGGTYEQYF.

The chain joins TRBV10-3 to TRBJ2-5, with TRBD1 matching over 9 bases. From germline, CDR1 is ENHRY and CDR2 SYGVKD. This CDR3 region has 13 residues. Trimming took 8 bases from V and 5 from J; bases not matched to a gene: 6. CDR3 in amino acids: CAIGTGPRETQYF. CDR3 nucleotide sequence: TGTGCCATCGGGACAGGGCCTCGTGAGACCCAGTACTTC.

The V and J genes are TRBV21-1 and TRBJ2-2; the table's D call, TRBD2, has no DNA check behind it. TRBV21-1 is labeled a pseudogene. There are 16 residues in the CDR3. The CDR3 DNA sequence: TGTGCCAGCAGCTATGGGACTAGCGGGAACACCGGGGAGCTGTTTTTT. Its protein is CASSYGTSGNTGELFF.

The chain uses TRBV7-2 and TRBJ1-1; D gene uncertain. CDR1 and CDR2 (germline): SGHTA, FQGNSA. V lost 5 bases and J lost 0, with 13 bases in between. The length of the CDR3 is 15 residues. DNA for the CDR3: TGTGCCAGCAGCCCACTCTCGGTGGTGAACACTGAAGCTTTCTTT. It translates to CASSPLSVVNTEAFF.

The rearrangement uses TRBV25-1 and TRBJ2-3, with D possibly matching TRBD2 (6 bases). The CDR3 runs to 16 residues. Germline-derived CDR1 and CDR2 are MGHDK and SYGVNS. Trimming cost V 2 bases and J 1 base, with 13 bases left between them. The CDR3 sequence: CASSERAGGGTDTQYF. The CDR3 coding sequence is TGTGCCAGCAGTGAACGGGCCGGGGGTGGCACAGATACGCAGTATTTT.

This chain uses TRBV6-6 with TRBJ1-2; a possible D gene is TRBD1 (6 bases). Germline V gene data show CDR1 as MNHNY and CDR2 as SVGAGI (reference sequence). V was clipped by 7 bases and J by 5 bases, with 14 bases between them. The CDR3 has 13 amino acids. For the CDR3, the DNA is TGTGCCAGCACCCTTACAGGGAGATATGGCTACACCTTC. The encoded protein is CASTLTGRYGYTF.

This sequence joins TRBV19 and TRBJ2-5, with D uncertain. V lost 7 bases, J lost 2 bases, and 5 bases lay in between. Germline CDR1 is LNHDA and CDR2 is SQIVND (reference sequence). The CDR3 is made up of 11 amino acids. DNA of the CDR3: TGTGCCAGTAAATTACAAGAGACCCAGTACTTC. Its translation is CASKLQETQYF.

The CDR3 loop is CASSLFQGELYNEQFF. In nucleotides, the CDR3 is TGTGCCAGCAGCTTATTTCAGGGGGAACTCTACAATGAGCAGTTCTTC. The gene calls are TRBV7-2 and TRBJ2-1, with TRBD1 identical over 7 bases. The ends lost 2 bases at V and 3 bases at J; junction bases unmatched: 7. There are 16 residues in the CDR3. Germline-derived CDR1 and CDR2 are SGHTA and FQGNSA.

This rearrangement joins TRBV7-2 to TRBJ2-5; 12 positions agree with TRBD2. Germline-derived CDR1 and CDR2 are SGHTA and FQGNSA. The junction had 2 bases not matched to a gene; V was cut back by 4 bases and J by 5 bases. The CDR3 contains 14 residues. This CDR3 reads CASSSLAGGETQYF. CDR3 nucleotide sequence: TGTGCCAGCAGCTCCCTAGCGGGGGGGGAGACCCAGTACTTC.

The gene calls are TRBV10-2 and TRBJ2-7; 8 bases agree with TRBD2. V was pared by 2 bases and J by 1 base, with 1 base of the junction left unmatched. The CDR3 is 14 amino acids. Germline V gene lookup returns CDR1 WSHSY and CDR2 SAAADI. CDR3 amino acids: CASSETSGSYEQYF. In DNA, the CDR3 is TGCGCCAGCAGTGAGACTAGCGGATCCTACGAGCAGTACTTC.

There are a few counts of this clone. The rearrangement links TRBV2 to TRBJ1-1; 7 nucleotides match TRBD1. The germline gives CDR1 SNHLY, CDR2 FYNNEI. V lost 4 bases, J lost 3 bases, and 20 bases stayed unmatched. The CDR3 consists of 19 residues. The CDR3 loop reads CASSVPEPGQWSSHTEAFF. CDR3 nucleotide sequence: TGTGCCAGCAGTGTCCCCGAGCCGGGACAGTGGAGTAGTCACACTGAAGCTTTCTTT.

This rearrangement joins TRBV7-8 to TRBJ1-2, with 9 nucleotides matching TRBD1. CDR3 length: 14 residues. The germline CDR1 and CDR2 sequences are SGHVS and FQNEAQ. Trimming at V came to 1 base and at J to 7 bases, leaving 4 bases not matched to a gene. CDR3 protein: CASSLGTGVGGYTF. The CDR3 DNA follows: TGTGCCAGCAGCTTAGGGACAGGGGTCGGTGGCTACACCTTC. Based on the CDR3 plus reference TRBV7-8 and TRBJ1-2, the full variable domain is GAGVSQSPRYKVAKRGQDVALRCDPISGHVSLFWYQQALGQGPEFLTYFQNEAQLDKSGLPSDRFFAERPEGSVSTLKIQRTQQEDSAVYLCASSLGTGVGGYTFGSGTRLTVV.

The rearrangement uses TRBV14 and TRBJ2-7, with TRBD1 matching over 10 bases. The germline V gene encodes CDR1 SGHDN and CDR2 FVKESK. Trimming removed 1 base from V and 4 bases from J; junction bases left unmatched: 4. This CDR3 contains 15 residues. CDR3 sequence: CASSQAGTGEYEQYF. The CDR3 nucleotides read TGTGCCAGCAGCCAAGCCGGGACAGGGGAGTACGAGCAGTACTTC.

The chain combines TRBV10-3 with TRBJ1-2, with D uncertain. The germline V and J ends were trimmed by 10 bases and 6 bases, with 18 bases remaining between them. This CDR3 comprises 13 residues. Looked up from germline, CDR1 is ENHRY and CDR2 is SYGVKD. The DNA for the CDR3 is TGTGCCACCGCACCGACCACAGAGCATGGCTACACCTTC. This gives the protein CATAPTTEHGYTF.

V gene TRBV27 combines with J gene TRBJ1-2; D gene unclear. CDR3 length: 13 residues. The germline V gene has CDR1 MNHEY and CDR2 SMNVEV (reference sequence). Trimming shortened V by 7 bases and J by 4 bases, and 13 bases separated the two germline ends. Here the CDR3 DNA reads TGTGCCAGCAAAGCCGGGGTCCCCTATGGCTACACCTTC. Residues: CASKAGVPYGYTF.

This clone is a singleton in its sample. The same CDR3 also results from other DNA sequences found in this sample. The V call is TRBV4-2, the J call TRBJ2-2; 7 bases match TRBD2. Germline V gives CDR1 LGHNA, CDR2 YNFKEQ. The CDR3 sequence is 16 residues long. With V trimmed by 4 bases and J by 5 bases, 10 bases remained unmatched. Here the CDR3 DNA reads TGTGCCAGCAGCCTGACAGCGGGAATTGGGACCGGGGAGCTGTTTTTT. This sequence encodes CASSLTAGIGTGELFF.

The CDR3, as DNA: TGTGCCAGCAGCTTAAGTTTAGCAGGGGGCGCGGTAGGCTATGGCTACACCTTC. It translates to CASSLSLAGGAVGYGYTF. The rearrangement links TRBV7-2 to TRBJ1-2, with 8 bases fitting TRBD1. This CDR3 is built from 18 residues. Unmatched junction bases numbered 15, after V lost 2 bases and J lost 4 bases. Per germline, CDR1 SGHTA and CDR2 FQGNSA.

This chain connects TRBV23-1 to TRBJ2-3, with TRBD2 identical over 9 bases. TRBV23-1 is marked as an open reading frame, function uncertain. Trimming took 6 bases from V and 14 from J; bases not matched to a gene: 12. The CDR3 sequence is 13 residues long. CDR3 sequence reads: CASRPTSGPPWYF. In DNA, the CDR3 is TGCGCCAGCAGACCGACTAGCGGACCCCCTTGGTATTTT.

This chain uses TRBV6-1 with TRBJ2-7; 7 positions match TRBD2. The germline V gene has CDR1 MNHNS and CDR2 SASEGT. V was pared by 6 bases and J by 5 bases, with 13 bases of the junction left unmatched. This CDR3 region has 15 residues. This CDR3 reads CASRVIAGVADEQYF. The DNA for the CDR3 is TGTGCCAGCAGAGTCATCGCGGGGGTGGCAGACGAGCAGTACTTC.

The chain carries TRBV5-4 and TRBJ2-1; maybe TRBD2 (6 bases). The CDR3 is 12 amino acids. Germline CDR1 reads SGHNT; CDR2 reads YYREEE (reference sequence). Trimming took 2 bases from V and 10 from J, leaving 10 bases between them. CDR3 sequence reads: CASSFASGEQFF. CDR3 in DNA: TGTGCCAGCAGCTTCGCGAGCGGGGAGCAGTTCTTC.

The chain links TRBV6-5 to TRBJ2-2, with TRBD2 matching over 7 bases. With 6 bases clipped from V and 0 bases from J, the junction kept 4 bases outside the gene matches. The V gene's germline CDR1 is MNHEY and CDR2 SVGAGI. The CDR3 sequence is 15 residues long. CDR3 protein: CASRGGTTNTGELFF. The CDR3 DNA follows: TGTGCCAGCAGGGGAGGGACCACGAACACCGGGGAGCTGTTTTTT.

A few counts support this clone. This sequence joins TRBV7-3 and TRBJ2-1, with 9 nucleotides matching TRBD1. From germline, CDR1 is SGHTA and CDR2 FQGTGA. There are 16 residues in the CDR3. The J segment lost 9 bases and the V segment lost 4 bases, leaving 13 bases of the junction unmatched. CDR3 region: CASSSTGGARFREQFF. The CDR3 nucleotides are TGTGCCAGCAGCTCCACAGGGGGCGCGCGCTTTCGTGAGCAGTTCTTC.

V and J are TRBV2 and TRBJ2-1, with 8 bases lining up with TRBD2. V lost 3 bases and J lost 2; bases outside the gene matches: 3. The CDR3 covers 15 residues. Germline assignment: CDR1 SNHLY and CDR2 FYNNEI. CDR3 residues: CASSEVGGAYNEQFF. The CDR3 DNA reads TGTGCCAGCAGTGAGGTCGGGGGGGCCTACAATGAGCAGTTCTTC.

This chain uses TRBV6-6 with TRBJ1-1; 7 positions agree with TRBD1. The CDR3 is made up of 15 amino acids. J lost 1 base, V lost 8 bases, and 10 bases had no gene match. The germline gives CDR1 MNHNY, CDR2 SVGAGI (reference sequence). CDR3 nucleotides: TGTGCCAGCGGAGCCGACAGGGCGACGAACACTGAAGCTTTCTTT. Encoded protein: CASGADRATNTEAFF.

CDR3 in DNA: TGTGCCAGCAGCTTAGAATCCGGTCACTCTGGAAACACCATATATTTT. This gives the protein CASSLESGHSGNTIYF. The rearrangement uses TRBV11-2 and TRBJ1-3; D gene unclear. CDR3 length: 16 amino acids. From germline, CDR1 is SGHAT and CDR2 FQNNGV. Trimming pared 0 bases from V and 0 bases from J, leaving 9 bases between.

This chain joins TRBV7-9 and TRBJ1-5; no definite D call. CDR3 length equals 16 residues. Trimming took off 4 bases at V and 3 bases at J, with 16 bases between the two ends. The germline V gene encodes CDR1 SEHNR and CDR2 FQNEAQ (reference sequence). The DNA of the CDR3 is TGTGCCAGCAGCTACGCGGCTGGGTTTGACAATCAGCCCCAGCATTTT. This encodes CASSYAAGFDNQPQHF.